This TCR beta chain stems from a study of regulatory and conventional T cells in RAG deficiency. Using immunoSEQ multiplex PCR, the repertoire was profiled, and TCRdb retains in-frame clones only, with some absent. Of about 46,000 clones listed, about 87% were seen once; the top ten hold roughly 0.5%. Conventional CD4+ T cells were sorted from blood as CD25-low CD127-high cells. Study findings and constraints: Omenn CD25-high CD127-low cells may be activated cells, not true Tregs. Shannon entropy fell and Simpson indices rose in RAG-deficient patients. In Omenn syndrome, Treg and Tconv repertoires overlapped >85%.

Note on this clone: The antigen is undetermined.

These records were also assigned to another study, of regulatory T cells. That paper states: Primers: 52 TRBV forward and 13 TRBJ reverse. Patient repertoires had restricted TRB V-J pairs and skewed V and J usage, most in Tregs.

The specimen sequenced was CD4+ effector T cells sorted from blood. The TCR sequence derives from a human donor in good health.

The CDR3 loop is CASSLPGQKNIQYF. The DNA for the CDR3 is TGTGCCAGCAGCCTACCGGGACAGAAAAACATTCAGTACTTC. This sequence joins TRBV5-4 and TRBJ2-4; TRBD1 aligns across 7 bases. From germline, CDR1 is SGHNT and CDR2 YYREEE (reference sequence). V lost 4 bases to trimming and J lost 4 bases; unmatched junction nucleotides: 5. There are 14 residues in the CDR3. Drawing the rest from reference TRBV5-4 and TRBJ2-4, the complete variable domain is ETGVTQSPTHLIKTRGQQVTLRCSSQSGHNTVSWYQQALGQGPQFIFQYYREEENGRGNFPPRFSGLQFPNYSSELNVNALELDDSALYLCASSLPGQKNIQYFGAGTRLSVL.